This T cell receptor (beta chain) was captured by sequencing in a study of shared clonotypes between healthy human individuals. Between the trimmed V and J ends, which lost 0 bases and 5 bases, there was a span of 11 bases. Germline loops: CDR1 SGHRS, CDR2 YFSETQ. This CDR3 is 15 amino acids long. The repertoire was sequenced with immunoSEQ multiplex PCR; TCRdb's copy has only in-frame clones and lacks some. The sample holds a few hundred thousand clones, 79% seen once. The sequence came from a middle-aged woman in good health. Some clones in this sample may be carry-over from other donors' samples. The chain recombines TRBV5-1 with TRBJ2-2; D is perhaps TRBD1 (6 bases). Input material: PBMCs. CDR3 coding DNA: TGCGCCAGCAGCTTGGCTGGGGGCCTAACCGGGGAGCTGTTTTTT. This gives the protein CASSLAGGLTGELFF.